The 17 T cell receptor beta chains below all came from one sample that was sequenced in a study of T cells of healthy individuals. TCRdb re-called the 5' RACE reads through MiXCR, storing one row per CDR3 protein. Seen here are about 60,000 distinct CDR3 sequences, around 15% observed once, and the top ten hold around 4.5%. The receptors stem from a human donor in good health.

This clonotype was recorded many times. The chain links TRBV12-3 or TRBV12-4 to TRBJ1-6; D not certain. V was cut by 5 bases and J by 8 bases, with 10 bases left in between. The CDR3 covers 13 residues. This CDR3 is CASSPTVDSPLHF. The CDR3 coding sequence is TGTGCCAGCAGTCCTACGGTTGATTCACCCCTCCACTTT.

This clonotype has at least ten counts. The chain combines TRBV9 with TRBJ1-6, with D maybe TRBD1 (5 bases). There are 16 residues in the CDR3. The V end was cut by 0 bases, the J end by 5 bases, with 12 bases between. CDR1 and CDR2 from the germline V gene are SGDLS and YYNGEE. CDR3 loop: CASSVERGGNNSPLHF. DNA for the CDR3: TGTGCCAGCAGCGTAGAGAGGGGCGGCAATAATTCACCCCTCCACTTT.

As regards this clonotype: A much larger clone is a single base away; this may be a read error. V is TRBV29-1 and J is TRBJ1-2; D may be TRBD1 (6 bases). V was trimmed by 7 bases and J by 2 bases, leaving 11 bases between them. The CDR3 has 12 residues. Germline values: CDR1 SQVTM, CDR2 ANQGSEA. In DNA form, the CDR3 reads TGCAGCGATGATACAGGGAACTATGGCTACACCTTC. This encodes CSDDTGNYGYTF. The whole variable domain, filled in from reference TRBV29-1 and TRBJ1-2, reads SAVISQKPSRDICQRGTSLTIQCQVDSQVTMMFWYRQQPGQSLTLIATANQGSEATYESGFVIDKFPISRPNLTFSTLTVSNMSPEDSSIYLCSDDTGNYGYTFGSGTRLTVV.

This clonotype was picked up a small number of times. This rearrangement joins TRBV27 to TRBJ2-2; 11 nucleotides align to TRBD2. Germline-derived CDR1 and CDR2 are MNHEY and SMNVEV (reference sequence). The V and J ends lost 6 bases and 5 bases, in that order; junction bases with no gene match: 5. CDR3 length: 15 residues. CDR3 sequence: CASSLTSGVTGELFF. The CDR3 DNA follows: TGTGCCAGCAGCCTGACTAGCGGGGTGACCGGGGAGCTGTTTTTT.

The chain couples TRBV3-1 to TRBJ2-2, with D maybe TRBD2 (5 bases). The CDR3 extends over 13 amino acids. Trimming removed 1 base at V and 6 bases at J, with 6 bases between. Germline V CDR1 and CDR2: LGHDT, YNNKEL (reference sequence). The CDR3 nucleotides read TGTGCCAGCAGCCAAGGAGGGTCCGGGGAGCTGTTTTTT. Translated: CASSQGGSGELFF.

This clonotype was detected ten times or more. This chain connects TRBV28 to TRBJ2-3; 12 nucleotides agree with TRBD2. Germline loops: CDR1 MDHEN, CDR2 SYDVKM. The V segment lost 5 bases and the J segment 2 bases; nucleotides outside the gene matches: 17. The CDR3 is made up of 20 amino acids. CDR3 protein: CASSPATTSGGSPNTDTQYF. CDR3 DNA sequence: TGTGCCAGCAGTCCCGCGACCACTAGCGGGGGGTCCCCAAACACAGATACGCAGTATTTT.

This clonotype was counted at least ten times. This chain uses TRBV9 with TRBJ1-2, with 11 nucleotides matching TRBD1. This CDR3 contains 16 residues. J gave up 3 bases and V 4 bases, and 8 bases lay outside the gene matches. Germline CDR1 is SGDLS and CDR2 is YYNGEE. In DNA, the CDR3 is TGTGCCAGCAGCCCCCATAGGGGACAGGGGGACTATGGCTACACCTTC. This gives the protein CASSPHRGQGDYGYTF.

This clonotype was observed many times. This chain uses TRBV12-3 or TRBV12-4 with TRBJ1-1, with a weak D call TRBD1 (6 bases). Trimming took 1 base from V and 3 from J, leaving 12 bases between them. This CDR3 comprises 15 residues. CDR3 protein: CASSLGGGADTEAFF. As DNA, the CDR3 is TGTGCCAGCAGTTTAGGGGGGGGCGCCGACACTGAAGCTTTCTTT.

In its sample, this clonotype was seen a few times. This chain connects TRBV7-9 to TRBJ2-4; D is possibly TRBD1 (6 bases). Trimming shortened V by 5 bases and J by 2 bases, and 16 bases separated the two germline ends. The germline CDR1 and CDR2 sequences are SEHNR and FQNEAQ (reference sequence). CDR3 length: 16 residues. The CDR3 here is CASSVTRTVSKNIQYF. For the CDR3, the DNA is TGTGCCAGCAGCGTCACCCGGACAGTGTCCAAAAACATTCAGTACTTC.

Only a few counts were recorded for this clonotype. The chain has TRBV7-8 and TRBJ2-3, with no clear D. V lost 7 bases and J 2 bases, leaving 4 bases between the germline ends. There are 11 residues in the CDR3. CDR1 SGHVS and CDR2 FQNEAQ come from the germline V gene. CDR3 loop: CASTHTDTQYF. CDR3 nucleotide sequence: TGTGCCAGCACCCACACAGATACGCAGTATTTT.

The table lists this clonotype with a few counts. This chain connects TRBV7-2 to TRBJ2-7; D is possibly TRBD2 (5 bases). CDR1 is SGHTA, CDR2 FQGNSA, per germline. This CDR3 region has 14 residues. Trimming pared 5 bases from V and 0 bases from J, leaving 11 bases between. In DNA, the CDR3 is TGTGCCAGCAGCGTGACCCGGGACTCCTACGAGCAGTACTTC. Amino acid sequence: CASSVTRDSYEQYF. Combining the CDR3 with reference TRBV7-2 and TRBJ2-7 gives the whole variable domain GAGVSQSPSNKVTEKGKDVELRCDPISGHTALYWYRQSLGQGLEFLIYFQGNSAPDKSGLPSDRFSAERTGGSVSTLTIQRTQQEDSAVYLCASSVTRDSYEQYFGPGTRLTVT.

The chain recombines TRBV3-1 with TRBJ2-5; D is ambiguous. With 2 bases removed from V and 5 bases from J, the gap between germline ends came to 3 bases. The CDR3 extends over 11 amino acids. Germline values: CDR1 LGHDT, CDR2 YNNKEL (reference sequence). The CDR3 loop is CASSQSETQYF. The CDR3 bases are TGTGCCAGCAGCCAAAGTGAGACCCAGTACTTC.

The chain carries TRBV10-3 and TRBJ2-2, with TRBD2 as a possible D gene (6 bases). Germline loops: CDR1 ENHRY, CDR2 SYGVKD. V was trimmed by 3 bases and J by 4 bases, leaving 15 bases between them. This CDR3 is built from 16 residues. CDR3 nucleotide sequence: TGTGCCATCAGTGATTCCGGGACTTCTCTCACCGGGGAGCTGTTTTTT. Residues: CAISDSGTSLTGELFF.

This clonotype appeared many times. The chain uses TRBV10-3 and TRBJ1-5; 7 bases fit TRBD1. This CDR3 has 14 amino acids. V lost 5 bases to trimming and J lost 7 bases; unmatched junction nucleotides: 8. Germline V lookup: CDR1 ENHRY, CDR2 SYGVKD. The CDR3 bases are TGTGCCATCAGTCGGGAGACAGGGTCGCAGCCCCAGCATTTT. It translates to CAISRETGSQPQHF.

V and J are TRBV11-1 and TRBJ2-1; 7 bases agree with TRBD2. Germline V lookup: CDR1 SGHAT, CDR2 FQDESV (reference sequence). The CDR3 runs to 16 residues. The trim removed 2 bases at V and 3 bases at J, leaving 7 bases unmatched. In DNA form, the CDR3 reads TGTGCCAGCAGCTTACTGGCGGGAGTGGGCTACAATGAGCAGTTCTTC. The encoded protein is CASSLLAGVGYNEQFF.

This clonotype was detected many times. The V and J genes are TRBV2 and TRBJ2-3; D unresolved. The germline CDR1 and CDR2 sequences are SNHLY and FYNNEI. The V gene lost 9 bases and the J gene lost 1 base, with 14 bases spanning the gap. There are 14 residues in the CDR3. The CDR3 DNA reads as TGTGCCAGGACCAGCAATACAGGCACAGATACGCAGTATTTT. Encoded protein: CARTSNTGTDTQYF.

This clonotype was counted at least ten times. This rearrangement joins TRBV4-3 to TRBJ2-1; 9 bases map to TRBD2. The V gene's germline CDR1 is LGHNA and CDR2 YSLEER. This CDR3 comprises 16 residues. After removal of 3 bases from V and 2 bases from J, the junction contained 5 bases not matched to a gene. The CDR3 region is CASSQLTSGTYNEQFF. In nucleotides, the CDR3 is TGCGCCAGCAGCCAGCTGACTAGCGGAACCTACAATGAGCAGTTCTTC.